Listed below are T cell receptor beta chains from one sample, sequenced in a study of control samples from healthy donors and cancer patients. TCRdb keeps only in-frame clones here, not all; method: immunoSEQ multiplex PCR. The sample consists of more than 150,000 clones, 92% of them appearing once. The sample comprised blood. The receptor set was obtained from a woman aged 30 to 39 in good health. Each CDR3 is given with its conserved first and last residue. A D gene is named only where the DNA matches it firmly. Some rows have no size entry. The others give once, few or many, or a class for an expanded clone.

j_gene	v_gene	d_gene	abundance	CDR3aa	CDR3nt
TRBJ2-3	TRBV5-6	-	-	CASSLADTQYF	TGTGCCAGCAGCTTGGCAGATACGCAGTATTTT
TRBJ2-1	TRBV7-9	TRBD2	-	CASSSIIIAGVGEQFF	TGTGCCAGCAGCTCGATTATAATAGCGGGAGTGGGCGAGCAGTTCTTC
TRBJ2-1	TRBV27	-	-	CASTPDGDEQFF	TGTGCCAGCACCCCCGACGGGGATGAGCAGTTCTTC
TRBJ1-6	TRBV6-5	-	-	CASSWGLRGSPLHF	TGTGCCAGCAGTTGGGGTCTCCGGGGTTCACCCCTCCACTTT
TRBJ2-1	TRBV24-1	TRBD2	few	CATSEPSGSGYNEQFF	TGTGCCACCAGTGAACCAAGCGGGAGTGGGTACAATGAGCAGTTCTTC
TRBJ2-1	TRBV7-9	TRBD2	-	CASSSSGSPYNEQFF	TGTGCCAGCAGCTCTAGCGGGAGTCCCTACAATGAGCAGTTCTTC
TRBJ2-1	TRBV6-1	-	-	CASSERAYNEQFF	TGTGCCAGCAGTGAACGGGCCTACAATGAGCAGTTCTTC
TRBJ1-5	TRBV30	-	-	CAWSFAGVSNQPQHF	TGTGCCTGGAGTTTTGCAGGGGTGAGCAATCAGCCCCAGCATTTT
TRBJ2-2	TRBV27	-	once	CASSPNRLATGELFF	TGTGCCAGCAGTCCTAATCGTTTAGCCACCGGGGAGCTGTTTTTT
TRBJ1-1	TRBV29-1	TRBD1	-	CSGGQGVNTEAFF	TGCAGCGGTGGACAGGGCGTGAACACTGAAGCTTTCTTT
TRBJ2-1	TRBV9	-	once	CASSVGGRPATNEQFF	TGTGCCAGCAGCGTAGGGGGAAGGCCCGCTACCAATGAGCAGTTCTTC
TRBJ2-2	TRBV7-6	TRBD2	-	CASSLESSGNTGELFF	TGTGCCAGCAGCTTAGAGTCTAGCGGGAACACCGGGGAGCTGTTTTTT
TRBJ2-5	TRBV7-5	-	-	CARSPKEANVETQYF	TGTGCCAGAAGCCCCAAGGAAGCGAATGTAGAGACCCAGTACTTC
TRBJ1-2	TRBV5-4	-	-	CASSLDRAGGYTF	TGTGCCAGCAGCTTGGACAGGGCTGGGGGCTACACCTTC
TRBJ1-1	TRBV10-2	TRBD1	-	CASSFSTGQGGTEAFF	TGCGCCAGCAGTTTTTCTACCGGACAGGGTGGGACTGAAGCTTTCTTT
TRBJ2-1	TRBV7-2	TRBD2	-	CASSLKLLAGAEQFF	TGTGCCAGCAGCTTAAAGCTACTAGCGGGAGCTGAGCAGTTCTTC
TRBJ2-7	TRBV11-2	TRBD2	-	CASSRTTSAVGGGEQYF	TGTGCCAGCAGCCGTACCACTAGCGCCGTCGGCGGGGGGGAGCAGTACTTC
TRBJ2-2	TRBV4-1	TRBD2	-	CASSQDLRAGGNTGELFF	TGCGCCAGCAGCCAAGATCTAAGAGCGGGAGGGAACACCGGGGAGCTGTTTTTT
TRBJ2-3	TRBV5-1	-	-	CASSRGTSTDTQYF	TGCGCCAGCAGCCGTGGGACTAGCACAGATACGCAGTATTTT
TRBJ1-5	TRBV29-1	-	-	CSVGQYNQPQHF	TGCAGCGTTGGACAGTACAATCAGCCCCAGCATTTT
TRBJ1-2	TRBV2	-	-	CASRSGGYGYTF	TGTGCCAGCAGGTCGGGGGGCTATGGCTACACCTTC
TRBJ2-3	TRBV7-6	TRBD1	-	CASSWTGGESDTQYF	TGTGCCAGCAGCTGGACAGGGGGCGAATCAGATACGCAGTATTTT
TRBJ2-2	TRBV3-1/TRBV3-2	TRBD2	-	CASSSRLASAGELFF	TGTGCCAGCAGCTCGAGACTAGCGTCGGCCGGGGAGCTGTTTTTT
TRBJ1-1	TRBV18	-	-	CASSQQMNTEAFF	TGTGCCAGCTCACAACAGATGAACACTGAAGCTTTCTTT
TRBJ1-1	TRBV7-2	-	-	CASIRAWNTEAFF	TGTGCCAGCATCCGAGCTTGGAACACTGAAGCTTTCTTT
TRBJ1-1	TRBV7-9	-	-	CASSLASGSARWTEAFF	TGTGCCAGCAGCTTAGCGTCGGGGTCGGCTCGGTGGACTGAAGCTTTCTTT
TRBJ2-7	TRBV11-1	-	-	CASSPTFGTPYEQYF	TGTGCCAGCAGCCCAACCTTCGGCACTCCCTACGAGCAGTACTTC
TRBJ2-1	TRBV5-5	TRBD2	once	CASSLSGTSGEWLFF	TGTGCCAGCAGCCTATCCGGGACTAGCGGGGAATGGCTGTTCTTC
TRBJ2-5	TRBV27	TRBD2	-	CASSLLASGTPYF	TGTGCCAGCAGTTTATTGGCTAGCGGGACTCCCTACTTC
TRBJ1-5	TRBV19	-	once	CATLGSMRNQPQHF	TGTGCCACCCTCGGGAGTATGCGCAATCAGCCCCAGCATTTT
TRBJ1-3	TRBV6-5	-	-	CASSSGQTGNTIYF	TGTGCCAGCAGTTCCGGACAAACTGGAAACACCATATATTTT
TRBJ1-5	TRBV27	-	once	CASPDSALWPQHF	TGTGCCAGCCCTGACAGCGCTTTATGGCCCCAGCATTTT
TRBJ2-7	TRBV2	-	few	CASKRDSHRGEQYF	TGTGCCAGCAAAAGGGATAGTCATCGTGGGGAGCAGTACTTC
TRBJ2-2	TRBV7-9	-	-	CASSLSEFGELFF	TGTGCCAGCAGCTTGAGTGAGTTCGGGGAGCTGTTTTTT
TRBJ1-5	TRBV28	-	-	CASSLGGGGNQPQHF	TGTGCCAGCAGTTTAGGGGGGGGAGGCAATCAGCCCCAGCATTTT
TRBJ2-4	TRBV13	TRBD1	-	CASSLPLDRAENIQYF	TGTGCCAGCAGCCTCCCTTTGGACAGGGCCGAAAACATTCAGTACTTC
TRBJ1-5	TRBV2	-	-	CASRPQGKTGNQPQHF	TGTGCCAGCAGACCGCAGGGGAAAACGGGCAATCAGCCCCAGCATTTT
TRBJ2-2	TRBV2	-	-	CASIQPDANTGELFF	TGTGCCAGCATACAGCCAGACGCGAACACCGGGGAGCTGTTTTTT
TRBJ1-4	TRBV6-5	-	-	CAAWGRSLFF	TGTGCCGCCTGGGGGAGGTCACTGTTTTTT
TRBJ1-1	TRBV30	TRBD1	-	CAWSRDRGLTEAFF	TGTGCCTGGAGTCGGGACAGGGGTCTTACTGAAGCTTTCTTT
TRBJ2-2	TRBV4-1	-	once	CASSQDPGTGELFF	TGCGCCAGCAGCCAAGACCCTGGCACCGGGGAGCTGTTTTTT
TRBJ2-1	TRBV4-2	TRBD2	-	CASSQEEAGGPYNEQFF	TGTGCCAGCAGCCAAGAGGAAGCGGGAGGTCCCTACAATGAGCAGTTCTTC
TRBJ1-1	TRBV6-2/TRBV6-3	-	-	CASSYVFAPRGSTEAFF	TGTGCCAGCAGTTACGTCTTTGCCCCCAGAGGGTCCACTGAAGCTTTCTTT
TRBJ1-1	TRBV2	-	-	CASSELRQNTEAFF	TGTGCCAGCAGTGAGCTCAGGCAGAACACTGAAGCTTTCTTT
TRBJ1-1	TRBV28	-	-	CASSLDRNTEAFF	TGTGCCAGCAGTTTAGACAGAAACACTGAAGCTTTCTTT
TRBJ2-3	TRBV11-2	-	-	CASSPTGGSTDTQYF	TGTGCCAGCAGTCCAACTGGGGGTAGCACAGATACGCAGTATTTT
TRBJ2-5	TRBV28	TRBD1	-	CASRTGGAETQYF	TGTGCCAGCAGAACAGGGGGAGCAGAGACCCAGTACTTC
TRBJ2-4	TRBV19	-	once	CASSKGLAKNIQYF	TGTGCCAGTAGTAAGGGACTAGCCAAAAACATTCAGTACTTC
TRBJ2-2	TRBV6-5	-	-	CASSPRQATGELFF	TGTGCCAGCAGCCCAAGACAGGCAACCGGGGAGCTGTTTTTT
TRBJ1-1	TRBV20-1	-	-	CSARGNGEAFF	TGCAGTGCTAGGGGTAACGGAGAAGCTTTCTTT
TRBJ2-5	TRBV21-1	-	-	CASSKVRTSGDQETQYF	TGTGCCAGCAGCAAAGTGAGGACTAGCGGGGATCAAGAGACCCAGTACTTC
TRBJ2-7	TRBV6-5	-	-	CASSYLGARDEQYF	TGTGCCAGCAGTTACTTGGGGGCTAGGGACGAGCAGTACTTC
TRBJ1-5	TRBV27	-	-	CASSFTPDRNQPQHF	TGTGCCAGCAGTTTTACCCCTGACAGGAATCAGCCCCAGCATTTT
TRBJ1-1	TRBV18	TRBD1	-	CASSPDRGYTEAFF	TGTGCCAGCTCCCCGGACAGGGGTTACACTGAAGCTTTCTTT